This T cell receptor beta chain stems from a study of T-cell memory formation after mild COVID-19. As for the study in general: TCR clustering was largely donor specific. Findings and limits, study-wide: Cross-reactive memory appears to have joined, as suggested by some responding clones showing up in pre-infection memory. CD8+ contracting clones occupied EMRA, while CD4+ ones occupied mainly CM and EM. Clones that shrank (day 15 to 85) were balanced CD4/CD8, whereas later expanders leaned CD4+.

MiXCR, applied by TCRdb to the 5' RACE reads, yields one record per CDR3 protein. The data contain tens of thousands of distinct CDR3 sequences, roughly 7% of them singletons. This clonotype has at least ten counts. The target antigen is unknown. The length of the CDR3 is 15 residues. Germline V lookup: CDR1 KGHSH, CDR2 LQKENI. The V segment lost 3 bases and the J segment 4 bases; nucleotides outside the gene matches: 3. The receptor's source is an adult who had mild COVID-19 (a few samples of this study predate the infection). Cell type and time point are not known. V usage is TRBV18 and J usage is TRBJ2-3, with TRBD2 matching 11 bases. Sequencing was performed on PBMCs or a T cell subset sorted from them (not recorded which). The CDR3 loop reads CASSPPGLAADTQYF. For the CDR3, the DNA is TGTGCCAGCTCACCGCCGGGACTAGCGGCAGATACGCAGTATTTT.